This T cell receptor (beta chain) was captured in a study of T cell responses to AZD1222 COVID-19 vaccine. Profiling relied on immunoSEQ multiplex PCR, and the TCRdb table lists in-frame clones only, not all of them. The sample has fewer than 150,000 clones; approximately 90% are singletons. The sample in question was peripheral blood, obtained 28 days after the second AZD1222 dose. The clonotype was recovered from an adult who received the AZD1222 COVID-19 vaccine.

The CDR3 region is CASRAALVLNTEAFF. CDR3 sequence (DNA): TGCGCCAGCAGGGCAGCGCTTGTCTTGAACACTGAAGCTTTCTTT. V is TRBV5-1 and J is TRBJ1-1, with D uncertain. In germline, CDR1 is SGHRS, CDR2 YFSETQ. Trimming pared 5 bases from V and 0 bases from J, leaving 14 bases between. The CDR3 contains 15 residues.